The text below deals with one TCR beta chain. This clonotype was seen a handful of times. What antigen it recognizes has not been identified. No much larger clone exists at a distance of one base, and base qualities are not known. The sample comes from a study of Graves' ophthalmopathy and Graves' hyperthyroidism (dated 2018 in TCRdb). Background for the entire study: Peripheral blood was collected at initial diagnosis, before any treatment. The roughly 91 discovery patients were randomly divided into training and test sets at a 7:3 ratio. TCR beta repertoire signatures were used to distinguish Graves' ophthalmopathy from Graves' hyperthyroidism and to predict progression to ophthalmopathy. Following sample collection, hyperthyroidism patients were given methimazole at a starting dose of 30 mg daily, and ophthalmopathy patients were given high-dose intravenous methylprednisolone. An independent validation cohort was composed of fewer than 20 hyperthyroidism patients and roughly 16 patients who later progressed from hyperthyroidism to ophthalmopathy. A discovery set of 100 patients (43 ophthalmopathy, just over 55 stable hyperthyroidism) was enrolled to explore V-J signatures distinguishing ophthalmopathy from hyperthyroidism. In a handful of hyperthyroidism patients, the T-cell repertoire of thyroid tissue was compared with the T-cell repertoire of blood. In total, 135 blood samples were TCR-sequenced: some 40 ophthalmopathy, around 75 hyperthyroidism and approximately 17 hyperthyroidism-to-ophthalmopathy patients. Overall study outcomes, separate from this receptor: Sample size was not statistically predetermined, and group allocation was not concealed from the investigators. Among expanded thyroid clonotypes with frequency above 0.001, most also showed up in blood, which suggests that blood repertoires may reflect the thyroid immune response. In validation, the model predicted ophthalmopathy progression with roughly 68% sensitivity and roughly 72% specificity; around twelve predicted patients were CT-confirmed with GO in a median of about 6.1 months. The 13-signature model separated ophthalmopathy from stable hyperthyroidism with approximately 88% sensitivity and about 84% specificity in cross-validation, and 80%/75% in the test set.

For repertoire sequencing, TCR beta CDR3 regions were amplified from RNA transcripts. HTBI primers and the Qiagen OneStep RT-PCR kit were used in a first-round RT-PCR, which was followed by a second-round multiplex PCR, size selection and purification. Sequencing of the libraries was carried out on an Illumina HiSeq2000 in paired-end mode with 100 bp reads. In the paper's pipeline: Reads were processed with SOAPnuke, discarding reads with adapters, uncalled bases, mean Phred below 15, or no exact constant-primer or identifier match. COPE v1.2.5 was used to merge the high-quality paired reads. Each unique nucleotide sequence was treated as a clonotype, and MiTCR v1.1 was used to align the clonotypes to the IMGT TRB V, D and J references. Analysis was restricted to V-J combinations with a frequency above 0.0001, which covered about 99% of repertoires. For each V-J combination, a TCR clonal expansion and chaos score was defined as F50 clonal expansion divided by the chaos observed in the TCRdist matrix. Welch's t-statistics and random forest were used to reduce features to about 14 V-J combinations, which were fed into a naive Bayes classifier. The similarity between thyroid and blood repertoires was quantified using the Morisita-Horn index. TCRdb trimmed the raw reads at Q25, called clones with MiXCR and kept productive beta chains. Every CDR3 protein is listed once, alongside the most common genes and DNA of its rows. TCRdb assigned the V and J calls; the authors' analysis was not used. Within this sample are 680,000 or so distinct CDR3 sequences, with roughly 20% of them counted one time only. The ten largest clones take up more than 5.5% of the sample.

Reading from cysteine to phenylalanine, the CDR3 counts 18 amino acids. The DNA shown is the 54-base CDR3, in frame from base 1. CDR1 SGHNT and CDR2 YYREEE are derived from the germline V gene (reference sequence). The junction carries 21 bases between V and J, which are trimmed by 0 bases and 5 bases respectively. A patient counted as having stable hyperthyroidism if there was no progression to ophthalmopathy within 18 months of follow-up. Hyperthyroidism patients were newly diagnosed, with disease duration under 2 months, and aged 18 to 65 years. Anyone with other autoimmune diseases, uncontrolled infections, pregnancy or lactation was excluded from the study. Clinical symptoms, serum thyroxine, TRAb, thyroid ultrasound and orbital computed tomography were used for diagnosis. Using Ficoll-Paque density gradient centrifugation, PBMCs were isolated from about 9.4 ml of fresh peripheral blood. Total RNA was extracted using Trizol reagent, and RNA quality was checked on an Agilent 2100 Bioanalyzer.

The specimen was peripheral blood. The rearranged segments are TRBV5-4 and TRBJ1-5; confidence is insufficient to name the D gene. This sequence was found in a woman between 18 and 29 years old with stable Graves' hyperthyroidism. Some clones in this sample may be carry-over from other donors' samples. Donor details come from another sample of the same person, matched by shared clones. The DNA sequence is TGTGCCAGCAGCTTGGTAGTGTCGCACAGAAAAGACTATCAGCCCCAGCATTTT. This codes for CASSLVVSHRKDYQPQHF.